Listed below are T cell receptor beta chains from one sample, sequenced in a study of CD8 T cells in ankylosing spondylitis. TCRdb reprocessed the 5' RACE reads via MiXCR and lists one record per CDR3 protein. Of some 200,000 distinct CDR3 sequences in the sample, roughly 13% were seen once. Sequencing was carried out using blood, either unsorted or a sorted T cell fraction (not recorded which). The receptors here all came from a male donor with ankylosing spondylitis or in good health (not recorded which). CDR3s include the opening cysteine and the closing phenylalanine or tryptophan. Each record gives: J gene, D gene, clone size, V gene, CDR3 protein, CDR3 DNA. The D gene is left open where the match is weak. Clone size is not always given. Where it is, it says once, few, many or a class for expanded clones.

TRBJ1-1 | NA | few | TRBV15 | CATSSPQGVTFF | TGTGCCACCAGCAGTCCTCAGGGAGTAACTTTCTTT
TRBJ2-1 | TRBD2 | once | TRBV3-1 | CASSQAAGAGDEQFF | TGTGCCAGCAGCCAAGCAGCGGGGGCTGGGGATGAGCAGTTCTTC
TRBJ2-2 | NA | many | TRBV12-3/TRBV12-4 | CASRFTGELFF | TGTGCCAGCAGATTCACCGGGGAGCTGTTTTTT
TRBJ1-2 | NA | few | TRBV6-5 | CASSYAGDSSYGYTF | TGTGCCAGCAGTTACGCAGGAGATAGTAGCTATGGCTACACCTTC
TRBJ2-3 | NA | few | TRBV7-9 | CASSSISGLTDTQYF | TGTGCCAGCAGCTCTATTTCTGGACTGACAGATACGCAGTATTTT
TRBJ1-1 | NA | NA | TRBV4-1 | CASSQVQGNTEAFF | TGCGCCAGCAGCCAAGTGCAGGGGAACACTGAAGCTTTCTTT
TRBJ1-1 | NA | few | TRBV19 | CASSFGTVYEAFF | TGTGCCAGTAGTTTCGGGACTGTCTATGAAGCTTTCTTT
TRBJ1-2 | TRBD1 | NA | TRBV5-5 | CASSPQGEKYYGYTF | TGTGCCAGCAGCCCCCAGGGGGAGAAGTACTATGGCTACACCTTC
TRBJ2-3 | NA | NA | TRBV11-2 | CASSFVRAFSDTQYF | TGTGCCAGCAGCTTTGTCCGGGCCTTCTCGGATACGCAGTATTTT
TRBJ1-6 | NA | NA | TRBV2 | CASSTEIQDSYNSPLHF | TGTGCCAGCTCGACCGAGATACAAGACTCCTATAATTCACCCCTCCACTTT
TRBJ1-5 | NA | few | TRBV27 | CASSQRYSNQPQHF | TGTGCCAGCAGCCAAAGGTATAGCAATCAGCCCCAGCATTTT
TRBJ2-4 | NA | NA | TRBV7-8 | CASSLQKEGNIQYF | TGTGCCAGCAGCTTGCAGAAGGAGGGAAACATTCAGTACTTC
TRBJ1-1 | NA | few | TRBV10-1 | CASSSEEGMNTEAFF | TGCGCCAGCAGTTCGGAGGAAGGGATGAACACTGAAGCTTTCTTT
TRBJ1-5 | NA | NA | TRBV12-3/TRBV12-4 | CASSSWPATKEPQHF | TGTGCCAGCAGTTCCTGGCCGGCCACTAAAGAGCCCCAGCATTTT
TRBJ1-1 | NA | many | TRBV12-3/TRBV12-4 | CASSLTGAEAFF | TGTGCCAGCAGTTTGACGGGTGCTGAAGCTTTCTTT
TRBJ2-1 | TRBD2 | NA | TRBV6-1 | CASVAGGLAINEQFF | TGTGCCAGCGTAGCGGGAGGACTAGCTATAAATGAGCAGTTCTTC
TRBJ2-1 | NA | many | TRBV12-3/TRBV12-4 | CASSYSTPYNEQFF | TGTGCCAGCAGTTACTCCACTCCCTACAATGAGCAGTTCTTC
TRBJ1-1 | NA | NA | TRBV6-1 | CASSDGQGYTEAFF | TGTGCCAGCAGTGACGGTCAGGGGTACACTGAAGCTTTCTTT
TRBJ2-1 | NA | NA | TRBV5-1 | CASSNAGTAFISYNEQFF | TGCGCCAGCAGCAATGCCGGGACGGCATTTATCTCCTACAATGAGCAGTTCTTC
TRBJ1-1 | NA | few | TRBV20-1 | CSARARGDTEAFF | TGCAGTGCTAGGGCCAGGGGAGACACTGAAGCTTTCTTT
TRBJ2-3 | NA | NA | TRBV5-1 | CASSLTDSTTDTQYF | TGCGCCAGCAGCTTGACAGACAGTACCACAGATACGCAGTATTTT
TRBJ2-7 | TRBD1 | NA | TRBV2 | CAGARQGISYEQYF | TGTGCCGGCGCAAGACAGGGGATCTCCTACGAGCAGTACTTC
TRBJ2-1 | NA | few | TRBV5-1 | CASSYRRDSLNEQFF | TGCGCCAGCAGCTACCGCCGGGACTCATTAAATGAGCAGTTCTTC
TRBJ2-7 | TRBD2 | NA | TRBV2 | CASTQGGEAYEQYF | TGTGCCAGCACCCAGGGAGGGGAGGCCTACGAGCAGTACTTC
TRBJ1-2 | NA | NA | TRBV29-1 | CSVENEIYGYTF | TGCAGCGTTGAAAACGAAATCTATGGCTACACCTTC
TRBJ2-3 | NA | few | TRBV7-6 | CASSYLGGYGTDTQYF | TGTGCCAGCAGCTACCTGGGGGGCTATGGCACAGATACGCAGTATTTT
TRBJ1-6 | TRBD1 | NA | TRBV7-2 | CASSWDSTSYNSPLHF | TGTGCCAGCAGCTGGGACAGTACCTCCTATAATTCACCCCTCCACTTT
TRBJ2-1 | NA | many | TRBV29-1 | CSVDSSYNEQFF | TGCAGCGTTGATTCATCTTACAATGAGCAGTTCTTC
TRBJ1-1 | NA | many | TRBV20-1 | CSLQGPLRTEAFF | TGCAGTCTTCAAGGGCCATTGAGAACTGAAGCTTTCTTT
TRBJ2-7 | NA | NA | TRBV2 | CASSDSVSYEQYF | TGTGCCAGCAGTGACAGCGTCTCCTACGAGCAGTACTTC
TRBJ2-3 | TRBD2 | NA | TRBV29-1 | CSVGGLASDTQYF | TGCAGCGTTGGGGGACTAGCGTCAGATACGCAGTATTTT
TRBJ2-1 | NA | many | TRBV6-1 | CASSRDSHNEQFF | TGTGCCAGCAGTCGGGACTCTCACAATGAGCAGTTCTTC
TRBJ1-1 | TRBD1 | few | TRBV3-1 | CASSPRQGELVTEAFF | TGTGCCAGCAGCCCAAGGCAGGGGGAATTGGTAACTGAAGCTTTCTTT
TRBJ2-2 | NA | few | TRBV3-1 | CASSQEGADTGELFF | TGTGCCAGCAGCCAAGAGGGGGCCGACACCGGGGAGCTGTTTTTT
TRBJ2-7 | TRBD1 | few | TRBV18 | CASSHRDRGGYEQYF | TGTGCCAGCTCACACCGGGACAGGGGGGGCTACGAGCAGTACTTC
TRBJ2-7 | NA | many | TRBV7-9 | CAVTEGAGYEQYF | TGTGCCGTCACAGAGGGAGCCGGCTACGAGCAGTACTTC
TRBJ2-5 | NA | many | TRBV12-3/TRBV12-4 | CASSQPGPGTETQYF | TGTGCCAGCAGTCAGCCGGGCCCAGGGACGGAGACCCAGTACTTC